This entry lists 11 T cell receptor beta chains sequenced from one sample in a study of Tregs in tolerant kidney transplant recipients. The table came from immunoSEQ multiplex PCR; TCRdb's copy has only in-frame clones and leaves some out. This table has fewer than 80,000 clones, roughly 98% appearing once. The sequencing here drew on CD4+ T cells from blood, taken before the transplant. Receptor source: a human donor who received a combined kidney and bone marrow transplant.

The chain uses TRBV4-2 and TRBJ2-1; the match to TRBD2 covers 8 bases. J was trimmed by 2 bases and V by 1 base; bases with no gene match: 7. The CDR3 loop spans 17 amino acids. CDR1 and CDR2 from the germline V gene are LGHNA and YNFKEQ. The CDR3 bases are TGTGCCAGCAGCCAAGTCGCCAGCGGGGGAACCTACAATGAGCAGTTCTTC. It yields the protein CASSQVASGGTYNEQFF.

The chain carries TRBV15 and TRBJ1-2, with D tentatively TRBD1 (6 bases). Per germline, CDR1 LNHNV and CDR2 YYDKDF (reference sequence). Trimming cost V 3 bases and J 2 bases, with 10 bases left between them. This CDR3 contains 14 residues. This chain's CDR3 is CATSSFRGNYGYTF. The CDR3 DNA sequence: TGTGCCACCAGCAGCTTCAGGGGAAACTATGGCTACACCTTC.

This chain joins TRBV7-3 and TRBJ1-5; D gene uncertain. Germline V gene data show CDR1 as SGHTA and CDR2 as FQGTGA. The CDR3 runs to 12 residues. V lost 5 bases to trimming and J lost 7 bases, with 9 bases between them. In DNA, the CDR3 is TGTGCCAGCAGCCTTGCGGGCCAGCCCCAGCATTTT. It yields the protein CASSLAGQPQHF.

The chain uses TRBV27 and TRBJ2-4; TRBD1 might be the D (5 bases). This CDR3 has 16 residues. Per germline, CDR1 MNHEY and CDR2 SMNVEV (reference sequence). V was trimmed by 3 bases and J by 0 bases, leaving 12 bases between them. This CDR3 reads CASSLQGSIAKNIQYF. CDR3 in DNA: TGTGCCAGCAGTTTGCAGGGATCCATAGCCAAAAACATTCAGTACTTC.

This clone was detected once. The V gene is TRBV11-3, the J gene TRBJ1-4; D is undetermined. Deletions cut 1 base from V and 3 bases from J, with 9 bases between. In germline, CDR1 is SGHNT, CDR2 YENEEA. This CDR3 region has 15 residues. CDR3 protein: CASSLGAAANEKLFF. CDR3 coding DNA: TGTGCCAGCAGCTTAGGGGCAGCGGCTAATGAAAAACTGTTTTTT.

The V gene is TRBV7-3, the J gene TRBJ2-2; no clear D. V gave up 0 bases and J gave up 6 bases, with 5 bases separating them. Germline values: CDR1 SGHTA, CDR2 FQGTGA. This CDR3 spans 13 amino acids. As DNA, the CDR3 is TGTGCCAGCAGCTTAACGTATCCCGGGGAGCTGTTTTTT. It is translated as CASSLTYPGELFF.

The chain joins TRBV9 to TRBJ2-2; a possible D gene is TRBD2 (5 bases). CDR3 length equals 17 residues. Germline V CDR1 and CDR2: SGDLS, YYNGEE. V was trimmed by 1 base and J by 4 bases, leaving 17 bases between them. CDR3 sequence (DNA): TGTGCCAGCAGCGTACGGGGAGCATTTATGGGCACCGGGGAGCTGTTTTTT. This codes for CASSVRGAFMGTGELFF.

V is TRBV6-1 and J is TRBJ1-1; 9 positions match TRBD1. The CDR3 is made up of 14 amino acids. With 4 bases clipped from V and 4 bases from J, the junction kept 4 bases outside the gene matches. Germline values: CDR1 MNHNS, CDR2 SASEGT. DNA of the CDR3: TGTGCCAGCAGTGTAGGACAGGGGACCACTGAAGCTTTCTTT. Protein: CASSVGQGTTEAFF.

The V gene is TRBV15, the J gene TRBJ2-7; 8 positions match TRBD1. This CDR3 is 14 amino acids long. Germline V gene lookup returns CDR1 LNHNV and CDR2 YYDKDF (reference sequence). V shed 3 bases, J shed 2 bases, and the junction held 3 bases outside the gene matches. The CDR3 reads CATSRRTGTYEQYF. The CDR3 coding sequence is TGTGCCACCAGCAGGCGGACAGGGACCTACGAGCAGTACTTC.

The chain joins TRBV13 to TRBJ2-2; 13 bases agree with TRBD2. The J segment lost 5 bases and the V segment lost 5 bases, leaving 11 bases of the junction unmatched. Per germline, CDR1 PRHDT and CDR2 FYEKMQ (reference sequence). The CDR3 covers 18 residues. CDR3 sequence (DNA): TGTGCCAGCAGCCCCCCGACTAGCGGGAGGCGTCGGACCGGGGAGCTGTTTTTT. Translation gives CASSPPTSGRRRTGELFF.

In its sample, this clone was seen once. The rearrangement uses TRBV4-3 and TRBJ1-2; TRBD1 matches 8 bases. The CDR3 extends over 15 amino acids. The junction had 8 bases not matched to a gene; V was cut back by 0 bases and J by 8 bases. In germline, CDR1 is LGHNA, CDR2 YSLEER. CDR3 residues: CASSQDLQGGRGYTF. CDR3 nucleotides: TGCGCCAGCAGCCAAGATTTACAGGGGGGCAGAGGCTACACCTTC.